Given below is one T cell receptor beta chain in context. Its matching antigen is unknown. CDR1 and CDR2 (germline): LGHNA, YSLEER. The length of the CDR3 is 15 residues. The germline V and J ends were trimmed by 0 bases and 1 base, with 9 bases remaining between them. PCR was performed using 60 Vbeta and 13 Jbeta primers. The method was immunoSEQ multiplex PCR; TCRdb's version includes in-frame clones alone and lacks a portion of them. The top ten hold 9.7% of the sample, which has about 160,000 clones, 70% to 80% seen once. These data come from a study of cytomegalovirus exposure and HLA in healthy donors. Study-level findings and limits: TCR beta chains numbering 164 were designated cytomegalovirus-associated. Most TCR sequences proved rare, with some public TCRs found in many donors.

The chain combines TRBV4-3 with TRBJ1-2; no definite D call. The sequenced sample was PBMCs. This clonotype was sampled from a young man in good health and CMV-seropositive. This CDR3 is CASSQDFNFNYGYTF. Here the CDR3 DNA reads TGCGCCAGCAGCCAAGATTTTAACTTTAACTATGGCTACACCTTC.